Given below is one T cell receptor (beta chain) in context. CDR1 and CDR2 from the germline V gene are MDHEN and SYDVKM. This CDR3 comprises 13 residues. The entry originates in a study of monozygotic twins with inflammatory bowel disease. Template switching incorporated UMIs with a 6-nucleotide sample barcode. Following a re-call of the 5' RACE reads, TCRdb has one entry per CDR3 protein and lacks DNA. This sample's table reports 300,000 to 400,000 distinct CDR3 sequences. Donors gave about 2.5 ml of blood apiece. After skipping T cell sorting, the authors isolated total RNA from whole blood. The sequencing sample was made of blood. J is TRBJ2-7 and V is TRBV28; the TCRdb call, TRBD1, lacks DNA for checking. This TCR came from a human donor with ulcerative colitis or Crohn's disease, or a healthy co-twin of an affected twin (not recorded which). CDR3 region: CASRNSGKGEQYF.